The next 7 T cell receptor beta chains were all read from a single sample in a study of blood T cell repertoires in COVID-19. TCRdb's copy holds only in-frame clones and misses some; the assay was immunoSEQ multiplex PCR. The repertoire includes some 340,000 clones, over 90% of them detected once, and less than 4% sits in the top ten. Material: PBMCs or T cells enriched from blood (not recorded which). The receptors originated from a woman in her 30s who had been exposed to COVID-19.

The chain uses TRBV6-5 and TRBJ1-3; a weak D match, TRBD1 (5 bases). V was shortened by 8 bases and J by 2 bases, with 16 bases between the two germline ends. The CDR3 extends over 15 amino acids. Germline V lookup: CDR1 MNHEY, CDR2 SVGAGI. The CDR3 protein is CASFGQGYTGNTIYF. CDR3 nucleotide sequence: TGTGCCAGCTTTGGTCAGGGATATACTGGAAACACCATATATTTT.

The gene calls are TRBV4-3 and TRBJ2-6; 10 positions match TRBD1. This CDR3 region has 15 residues. The germline V gene encodes CDR1 LGHNA and CDR2 YSLEER. The V gene end was trimmed by 3 bases and the J gene end by 10 bases; junction bases not matched to a gene: 6. CDR3 nucleotides: TGCGCCAGCAGCCATAACCGGGACAGGGGTAACGTCCTGACTTTC. Amino acid sequence: CASSHNRDRGNVLTF.

The chain joins TRBV4-3 to TRBJ1-2; TRBD1 aligns across 7 bases. Germline V gene lookup returns CDR1 LGHNA and CDR2 YSLEER. The CDR3 consists of 13 residues. V shed 4 bases, J shed 7 bases, and the junction held 6 bases outside the gene matches. The CDR3 sequence: CASSPNRQGGYTF. The CDR3 nucleotides are TGCGCCAGCAGCCCCAACCGACAGGGTGGCTACACCTTC.

Worth noting for this clone: Distinct nucleotide sequences in the sample also encode this CDR3. The V call is TRBV18, the J call TRBJ2-7, with D maybe TRBD2 (5 bases). CDR1 is KGHSH and CDR2 is LQKENI in the germline V gene. The CDR3 runs 13 residues. Trimming removed 0 bases at V and 3 bases at J, with 6 bases between. CDR3 sequence (DNA): TGTGCCAGCTCACCACCGGGAGTCTACGAGCAGTACTTC. It codes for CASSPPGVYEQYF.

This chain links TRBV30 with TRBJ1-4, with unresolved D. This CDR3 spans 12 amino acids. Germline CDR1 GTSNPN, CDR2 SVGIG (reference sequence). V dropped 8 bases and J dropped 5 bases, with 12 bases sitting between them. The CDR3 DNA reads TGTGCCGGGGAAGGAGGAAATGAAAAACTGTTTTTT. This gives the protein CAGEGGNEKLFF.

The V call is TRBV23-1, the J call TRBJ1-2; D is undetermined. TRBV23-1 is annotated as an ORF whose role is uncertain. The CDR3 consists of 14 residues. Trimming cost V 3 bases and J 7 bases, with 15 bases left between them. CDR3 region: CASSHPRGFGGYTF. The CDR3 DNA is TGCGCCAGCAGTCACCCGAGAGGGTTTGGTGGCTACACCTTC.

This clone was counted a single time. CDR3 loop: CASSLTLASPDTQYF. CDR3 bases: TGTGCCAGCAGTTTGACACTTGCCTCCCCCGATACGCAGTATTTT. This chain connects TRBV7-9 to TRBJ2-3; unclear D gene. This CDR3 is built from 15 residues. Germline values: CDR1 SEHNR, CDR2 FQNEAQ (reference sequence). Trimming stripped 6 bases from V and 6 bases from J, with 19 bases between.